This TCR beta chain was sequenced in a study of metastatic and nonmetastatic thyroid tumors. The CDR3 is made up of 14 amino acids. The germline V gene has CDR1 SEHNR and CDR2 FQNEAQ (reference sequence). After removal of 5 bases from V and 1 base from J, the junction contained 3 bases not matched to a gene. There were no patients who had received any treatment before thyroid surgery. Via MiXCR, TCRdb re-called the PCR reads. The top ten hold 22% of the sample, which has roughly 34,000 clones, less than 40% seen once. This TCR came from a female donor with papillary thyroid cancer or a benign thyroid nodule (not recorded which). Some clones in this sample may be carry-over from other donors' samples. The specimen sequenced was tumor tissue. The rearrangement links TRBV7-9 to TRBJ2-3; 7 positions agree with TRBD1. The CDR3 DNA reads TGTGCCAGCAGCGTGGACAGGCGCACAGATACGCAGTATTTT. It codes for CASSVDRRTDTQYF.